Listed below are T cell receptor beta chains from one sample, sequenced in a study of early T cells in non-severe SARS-CoV-2 infection. TCRdb ran MiXCR on the 5' RACE reads and lists one entry per CDR3 protein. The sample has 85,000 to 95,000 distinct CDR3 sequences; about 15% are singletons. The sequenced sample was whole blood. These receptor sequences come from an adult who was a healthcare worker with PCR-confirmed SARS-CoV-2 infection or an uninfected control (not recorded which). The CDR3 runs from the conserved cysteine through the conserved F or W. The order of the fields is V gene, clone size, D gene, J gene, CDR3 protein, CDR3 DNA. D genes are given only for firm matches. Expanded clones get a size class; other rows say once, few or many, or leave the size out.

V gene: TRBV7-9
clone size: NA
D gene: NA
J gene: TRBJ2-3
CDR3 protein: CASTLQADTQYF
CDR3 DNA: TGTGCCAGCACCCTTCAGGCAGATACGCAGTATTTT

V gene: TRBV3-1
clone size: NA
D gene: TRBD1
J gene: TRBJ1-1
CDR3 protein: CASSPTGNEAFF
CDR3 DNA: TGTGCCAGCAGTCCGACAGGGAATGAAGCTTTCTTT

V gene: TRBV12-3/TRBV12-4
clone size: NA
D gene: NA
J gene: TRBJ2-5
CDR3 protein: CASSARQETQYF
CDR3 DNA: TGTGCCAGCAGTGCACGCCAAGAGACCCAGTACTTC

V gene: TRBV9
clone size: few
D gene: NA
J gene: TRBJ2-3
CDR3 protein: CASSVEGVRTDTQYF
CDR3 DNA: TGTGCCAGCAGCGTCGAGGGGGTACGCACAGATACGCAGTATTTT

V gene: TRBV7-6
clone size: NA
D gene: NA
J gene: TRBJ2-1
CDR3 protein: CASSLALGPSSYNEQFF
CDR3 DNA: TGTGCCAGCAGCTTAGCGCTGGGGCCGAGCTCCTACAATGAGCAGTTCTTC

V gene: TRBV5-4
clone size: NA
D gene: NA
J gene: TRBJ2-3
CDR3 protein: CASSLKDTDTQYF
CDR3 DNA: TGTGCCAGCAGCTTGAAGGATACAGATACGCAGTATTTT

V gene: TRBV12-3/TRBV12-4
clone size: few
D gene: TRBD2
J gene: TRBJ2-1
CDR3 protein: CASSSSGASYNEQFF
CDR3 DNA: TGTGCCAGCAGTTCTAGCGGGGCCTCCTACAATGAGCAGTTCTTC

V gene: TRBV4-2
clone size: few
D gene: TRBD2
J gene: TRBJ2-4
CDR3 protein: CASSHISGGDAKNIQYF
CDR3 DNA: TGTGCCAGCAGCCACATTAGCGGGGGGGATGCCAAAAACATTCAGTACTTC

V gene: TRBV5-6
clone size: NA
D gene: NA
J gene: TRBJ2-3
CDR3 protein: CASSFPPSSTDTQYF
CDR3 DNA: TGTGCCAGCAGCTTTCCTCCATCTAGCACAGATACGCAGTATTTT

V gene: TRBV4-1
clone size: few
D gene: TRBD2
J gene: TRBJ2-1
CDR3 protein: CASSQDWLAVRFF
CDR3 DNA: TGCGCCAGCAGCCAAGATTGGCTAGCGGTACGGTTCTTC

V gene: TRBV11-2
clone size: few
D gene: NA
J gene: TRBJ1-1
CDR3 protein: CASSLDSGNTEAFF
CDR3 DNA: TGTGCCAGCAGCTTAGATTCCGGGAACACTGAAGCTTTCTTT

V gene: TRBV10-3
clone size: many
D gene: NA
J gene: TRBJ2-3
CDR3 protein: CAISPPDTDTQYF
CDR3 DNA: TGTGCCATCAGTCCCCCTGACACAGATACGCAGTATTTT

V gene: TRBV4-2
clone size: many
D gene: NA
J gene: TRBJ2-5
CDR3 protein: CASSQVQAAQETQYF
CDR3 DNA: TGTGCCAGCAGCCAAGTTCAGGCAGCCCAAGAGACCCAGTACTTC

V gene: TRBV12-3/TRBV12-4
clone size: NA
D gene: NA
J gene: TRBJ1-5
CDR3 protein: CASSFRNNGPQHF
CDR3 DNA: TGTGCCAGCAGTTTTCGGAACAATGGGCCCCAGCATTTT

V gene: TRBV7-3
clone size: NA
D gene: NA
J gene: TRBJ1-3
CDR3 protein: CASSLRASGEFGNTIYF
CDR3 DNA: TGTGCCAGCAGCTTAAGAGCTTCTGGGGAGTTTGGGAACACCATATATTTT

V gene: TRBV2
clone size: few
D gene: NA
J gene: TRBJ1-5
CDR3 protein: CASSEGGLRGDQPQHF
CDR3 DNA: TGTGCCAGCAGTGAAGGGGGATTGAGAGGCGATCAGCCCCAGCATTTT

V gene: TRBV6-5
clone size: NA
D gene: TRBD1
J gene: TRBJ1-1
CDR3 protein: CASSSTGTGGRGAFF
CDR3 DNA: TGTGCCAGCAGTTCCACCGGGACAGGGGGCCGGGGAGCTTTCTTT

V gene: TRBV18
clone size: few
D gene: NA
J gene: TRBJ1-1
CDR3 protein: CASSPVVNTEAFF
CDR3 DNA: TGTGCCAGCTCACCAGTGGTGAACACTGAAGCTTTCTTT